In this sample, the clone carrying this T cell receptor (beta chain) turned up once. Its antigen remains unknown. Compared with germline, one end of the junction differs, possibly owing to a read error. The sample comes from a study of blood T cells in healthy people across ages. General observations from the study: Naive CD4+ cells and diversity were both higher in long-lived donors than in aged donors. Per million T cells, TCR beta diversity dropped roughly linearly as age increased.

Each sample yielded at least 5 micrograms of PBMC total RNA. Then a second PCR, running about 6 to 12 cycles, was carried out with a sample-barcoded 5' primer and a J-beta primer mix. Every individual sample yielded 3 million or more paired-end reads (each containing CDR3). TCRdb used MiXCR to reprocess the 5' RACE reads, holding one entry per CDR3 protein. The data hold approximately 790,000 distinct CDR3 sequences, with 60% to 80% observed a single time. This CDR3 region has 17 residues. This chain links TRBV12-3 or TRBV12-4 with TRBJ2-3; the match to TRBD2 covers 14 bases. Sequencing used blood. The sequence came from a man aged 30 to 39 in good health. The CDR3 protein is CASSLLTSGGATDTQYF. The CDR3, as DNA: TGCGCCAGCAGTTTGCTGACTAGCGGGGGGGCTACAGATACGCAGTATTTT.